This T cell receptor beta chain stems from a study of T cells in Graves' hyperthyroidism and ophthalmopathy. Germline loops: CDR1 MDHEN, CDR2 SYDVKM. The CDR3 has 17 residues. Trimming at V came to 3 bases and at J to 2 bases, leaving 11 bases not matched to a gene. This clonotype was recorded many times. Its antigen is not known. Authors of the study amplified TCR beta CDR3 regions from RNA transcripts. During a first-round RT-PCR of the TCR CDR3, the HTBI primer set was used. TCRdb reprocessed the multiplex PCR reads with MiXCR, giving one entry per CDR3 protein. The data hold 300,000 to 400,000 distinct CDR3 sequences, with approximately 13% observed a single time. Study outcomes and limitations: Most clonotypes that expanded in the thyroid above 0.001 also showed up in blood.

The genes are TRBV28 and TRBJ2-7, with 9 bases matching TRBD1. The source is a woman in her thirties with Graves' hyperthyroidism. The specimen sequenced was blood. The CDR3 protein is CASSFGRTGQGPYEQYF. The CDR3 nucleotides are TGTGCCAGCAGTTTTGGTCGGACGGGACAGGGCCCCTACGAGCAGTACTTC.